What follows are 8 T cell receptor beta chains derived from one specimen sequenced in a study of T cells in women clearing cervical HPV infection. Here immunoSEQ multiplex PCR was the method, and the copy in TCRdb shows in-frame clones only, minus some. Listed are about 27,000 clones; 20% to 25% falls within the top ten. The sequenced sample was blood buffy coat. These receptors originate from a woman between 18 and 75 years old with a cervical HPV16 infection that either progressed to CIN3+ or cleared (not recorded which).

Concerning this clone itself: The read comes to an end 3 residues before the CDR3 does, leaving the germline J gene to fill in the end. The gene calls are TRBV20-1 and TRBJ2-1; 7 nucleotides agree with TRBD2. The V gene end was trimmed by 5 bases and the J gene end by 4 bases; junction bases not matched to a gene: 14. The germline CDR1 and CDR2 sequences are DFQATT and SNEGSKA (reference sequence). The CDR3 sequence is 16 residues long. The sequenced CDR3 bases are TGCAGTGCTGGGCAGGAGAGGCGGGAGCTTTACAATGAG. Translation gives CSAGQERRELYNE. The full CDR3 is CSAGQERRELYNEQFF.

Comments on this clone: The read terminates 3 residues ahead of where the CDR3 ends, so the germline J gene completes it. The chain links TRBV10-3 to TRBJ2-1, with TRBD2 identical over 7 bases. Germline V gives CDR1 ENHRY, CDR2 SYGVKD. The CDR3 covers 16 residues. V lost 4 bases and J lost 1; bases outside the gene matches: 7. The covered CDR3 bases are TGTGCCATCAGTGGGGGGGGACGGGAGTCCTACAATGAG. It encodes CAISGGGRESYNE. The whole CDR3 protein is CAISGGGRESYNEQFF.

The CDR3 DNA, read in part, is TGTGCCAGCAGCCAAACCCCGGGACTAGCGGGGTCCTACGAG. Translated: CASSQTPGLAGSYE. The full CDR3 protein is CASSQTPGLAGSYEQYF. This chain joins TRBV14 and TRBJ2-7; 13 bases line up with TRBD2. The read is 3 residues too short to cover the CDR3 end, so that end is filled in from the germline J gene. Germline V lookup: CDR1 SGHDN, CDR2 FVKESK. V trimming: 2 bases; J trimming: 1 base; junction bases outside the gene matches: 5. This CDR3 spans 17 amino acids.

Points on this clone: The read stops 3 residues short of the end of the CDR3; the missing end is completed from the germline J gene. This chain connects TRBV7-9 to TRBJ1-4; the D is unclear. Germline CDR1 SEHNR, CDR2 FQNEAQ (reference sequence). The CDR3 loop spans 14 amino acids. CDR3: CASSLAVSGGKLFF. CDR3 bases read: TGTGCCAGCAGCTTAGCGGTCTCTGGAGGGAAA.

As regards this clone: The missing CDR3 end, 3 residues past where the read stops, is filled in from the germline J gene. This chain connects TRBV30 to TRBJ2-1; 8 bases map to TRBD2. Trimming cost V 2 bases and J 6 bases; bases outside gene matches: 9. CDR1 is GTSNPN, CDR2 SVGIG, per germline (reference sequence). The CDR3 covers 15 residues. The CDR3 DNA, read in part, is TGTGCCTGGAGTCTCCCGGGACTAGTTTCCAATGAG. Translated: CAWSLPGLVSNE. The complete CDR3 reads CAWSLPGLVSNEQFF.

Turning to this clone: The read stops 3 residues short of the end of the CDR3; the missing end is completed from the germline J gene. The rearrangement uses TRBV18 and TRBJ2-7, with TRBD1 identical over 7 bases. V shed 5 bases and J 4 bases; nucleotides not matched to a gene: 5. There are 13 residues in the CDR3. Germline V gives CDR1 KGHSH, CDR2 LQKENI. CDR3 region: CASSWDRPYEQYF. CDR3 DNA, as far as it was read: TGTGCCAGCTCATGGGACAGACCTTACGAG.

Concerning this clone itself: Sequencing ends 3 residues short of the CDR3 end; the germline J gene provides the rest. This chain links TRBV19 with TRBJ1-2, with D possibly being TRBD1 (6 bases). The CDR3 has 13 amino acids. Germline lookup yields CDR1 LNHDA and CDR2 SQIVND (reference sequence). Trimming took 5 bases from V and 2 from J, leaving 9 bases between them. The chain's CDR3 is CASSGDTNYGYTF. The sequenced part of the CDR3 DNA is TGTGCCAGTAGTGGGGACACCAACTATGGC.

As to this clone: The read falls 3 residues short of the CDR3 end, and the missing part is taken from the germline J gene. This chain uses TRBV13 with TRBJ1-2; D is undetermined. Trimming took off 1 base at V and 2 bases at J, with 5 bases between the two ends. The CDR3 covers 13 residues. Per the germline V gene, CDR1 is PRHDT and CDR2 is FYEKMQ (reference sequence). This CDR3 is CASSLDSNYGYTF. The CDR3 DNA, read in part, is TGTGCCAGCAGCTTAGACAGCAACTATGGC. Based on the CDR3 plus reference TRBV13 and TRBJ1-2, the full variable domain is AAGVIQSPRHLIKEKRETATLKCYPIPRHDTVYWYQQGPGQDPQFLISFYEKMQSDKGSIPDRFSAQQFSDYHSELNMSSLELGDSALYFCASSLDSNYGYTFGSGTRLTVV.